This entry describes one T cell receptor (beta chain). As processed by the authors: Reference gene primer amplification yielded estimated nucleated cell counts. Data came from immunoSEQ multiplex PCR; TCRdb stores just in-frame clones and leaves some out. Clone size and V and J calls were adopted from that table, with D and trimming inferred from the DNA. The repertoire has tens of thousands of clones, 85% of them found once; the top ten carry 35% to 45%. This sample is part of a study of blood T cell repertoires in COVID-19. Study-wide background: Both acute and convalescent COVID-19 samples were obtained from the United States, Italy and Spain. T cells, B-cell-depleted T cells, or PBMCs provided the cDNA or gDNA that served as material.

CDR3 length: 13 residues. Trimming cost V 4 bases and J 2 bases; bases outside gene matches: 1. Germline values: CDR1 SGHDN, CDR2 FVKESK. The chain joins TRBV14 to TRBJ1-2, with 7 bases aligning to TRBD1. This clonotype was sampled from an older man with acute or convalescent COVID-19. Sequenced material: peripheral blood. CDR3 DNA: TGTGCCAGCAGCCGGGACAGAAACTATGGCTACACCTTC. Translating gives CASSRDRNYGYTF. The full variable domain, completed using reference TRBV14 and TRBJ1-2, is EAGVTQFPSHSVIEKGQTVTLRCDPISGHDNLYWYRRVMGKEIKFLLHFVKESKQDESGMPNNRFLAERTGGTYSTLKVQPAELEDSGVYFCASSRDRNYGYTFGSGTRLTVV.